This entry lists 23 T cell receptor beta chains sequenced from one sample in a study of beta chain features in type 1 diabetes. Findings and limits, study-wide: In all four CD4+ subsets, TCRB CDR3 length was significantly, moderately reduced in type 1 diabetes.

Of the isolated RNA, all was reverse transcribed, and so the sequenced material was expressed TCRB transcripts. Libraries were prepared by immunoSEQ multiplex PCR; TCRdb keeps only in-frame clonotypes and omits some of them. The sample lists roughly 700,000 clones; roughly 13% were seen once. These receptors lack a known antigen. The sample taken for sequencing was naive CD4+ T cells from blood. These receptors all stem from a young man with type 1 diabetes.

This chain joins TRBV5-1 and TRBJ2-5; D perhaps matches TRBD2 (5 bases). The CDR3 spans 15 residues. The V end was cut by 4 bases, the J end by 2 bases, with 15 bases between. Germline CDR1 and CDR2: SGHRS and YFSETQ. The CDR3 reads CASSMGVRAQETQYF. CDR3 DNA: TGCGCCAGCAGCATGGGTGTGAGGGCGCAAGAGACCCAGTACTTC.

This clone was counted a few times. The genes are TRBV10-3 and TRBJ1-1; TRBD1 matches at 7 bases. CDR3 size: 15 residues. Germline trimming cut 2 bases from V and 0 bases from J; bases unmatched to any gene: 3. Germline assignment: CDR1 ENHRY and CDR2 SYGVKD. CDR3 amino acids: CAISEPTGVNTEAFF. CDR3 in DNA: TGTGCCATCAGTGAGCCTACAGGGGTGAACACTGAAGCTTTCTTT.

About this clone itself: This same CDR3 is encoded by further DNA sequences in the sample. CDR3 nucleotides: TGTGCCAGCCGGGACAACCAAGAGACCCAGTACTTC. Amino acids: CASRDNQETQYF. The V call is TRBV2, the J call TRBJ2-5; a possible D gene is TRBD1 (6 bases). The V gene lost 8 bases and the J gene lost 0 bases, with 7 bases spanning the gap. CDR1 and CDR2 (germline): SNHLY, FYNNEI. The CDR3 has 12 residues.

This clone has more than one count but fewer than ten. J is TRBJ2-7 and V is TRBV23-1; possibly TRBD1 for D (5 bases). TRBV23-1 carries the ORF label, with uncertain function. The length of the CDR3 is 16 residues. With 2 bases removed from V and 2 bases from J, the gap between germline ends came to 16 bases. As DNA, the CDR3 is TGCGCCAGCAGTCAACCGACAGTTATCTCTGCCTACGAGCAGTACTTC. It codes for CASSQPTVISAYEQYF.

The chain links TRBV19 to TRBJ1-5; TRBD1 aligns across 7 bases. CDR3 length: 15 residues. CDR1 LNHDA and CDR2 SQIVND come from the germline V gene (reference sequence). J was trimmed by 0 bases and V by 8 bases; bases with no gene match: 7. CDR3 DNA sequence: TGTGCCAGTTTGCCGAGGGGGCCTAGCAATCAGCCCCAGCATTTT. Protein sequence: CASLPRGPSNQPQHF. The full variable domain, rest sourced from reference TRBV19 and TRBJ1-5, is DGGITQSPKYLFRKEGQNVTLSCEQNLNHDAMYWYRQDPGQGLRLIYYSQIVNDFQKGDIAEGYSVSREKKESFPLTVTSAQKNPTAFYLCASLPRGPSNQPQHFGDGTRLSIL.

The rearrangement uses TRBV30 and TRBJ1-2; possibly TRBD1 for D (6 bases). Trimming removed 2 bases from V and 6 bases from J, with 28 bases in between. The CDR3 covers 18 residues. Germline CDR1 reads GTSNPN; CDR2 reads SVGIG (reference sequence). The CDR3 is CAWSIIPPLSHREDGYTF. The CDR3 nucleotides are TGTGCCTGGAGTATCATTCCCCCGTTATCCCACAGGGAAGATGGCTACACCTTC.

This clone was detected only a few times. The chain uses TRBV6-1 and TRBJ2-1; 13 nucleotides align to TRBD2. J gave up 8 bases and V 3 bases, and 4 bases lay outside the gene matches. Per the germline V gene, CDR1 is MNHNS and CDR2 is SASEGT. There are 15 residues in the CDR3. CDR3 sequence reads: CASSEGLAGSYEQFF. In nucleotides, the CDR3 is TGTGCCAGCAGTGAGGGACTAGCGGGGAGTTATGAGCAGTTCTTC.

The chain carries TRBV10-3 and TRBJ1-1, with 9 bases fitting TRBD1. Trimming at V came to 6 bases and at J to 0 bases, leaving 8 bases not matched to a gene. CDR3 size: 16 residues. Germline CDR1 and CDR2: ENHRY and SYGVKD. This CDR3 reads CAISPGQGVVNTEAFF. The CDR3, as DNA: TGTGCCATCAGCCCGGGACAGGGCGTGGTGAACACTGAAGCTTTCTTT.

This clone was seen a single time. The chain carries TRBV7-9 and TRBJ1-1; no firm D call. The CDR3 has 13 residues. V was shortened by 3 bases and J by 3 bases, with 8 bases between the two germline ends. Germline V lookup: CDR1 SEHNR, CDR2 FQNEAQ (reference sequence). CDR3 sequence reads: CASSFFGDTEAFF. The CDR3 DNA reads as TGTGCCAGCAGCTTCTTTGGAGACACTGAAGCTTTCTTT.

In this sample, this clone turned up a few times. V is TRBV30 and J is TRBJ2-7, with a weak D call TRBD1 (5 bases). Germline V CDR1 and CDR2: GTSNPN, SVGIG (reference sequence). The CDR3 covers 16 residues. V was shortened by 2 bases and J by 1 base, with 18 bases between the two germline ends. In DNA, the CDR3 is TGTGCCTGGAGTCTAGGGGCCCCGACAGAATCCTACGAGCAGTACTTC. It is translated as CAWSLGAPTESYEQYF. Using reference TRBV30 and TRBJ2-7 for the parts outside the CDR3, the full variable domain is SQTIHQWPATLVQPVGSPLSLECTVEGTSNPNLYWYRQAAGRGLQLLFYSVGIGQISSEVPQNLSASRPQDRQFILSSKKLLLSDSGFYLCAWSLGAPTESYEQYFGPGTRLTVT.

This clone was counted between two and nine times. The chain employs TRBV14 and TRBJ1-4, with 7 bases fitting TRBD1. The CDR3 length is 16 residues. The trim removed 0 bases at V and 7 bases at J, leaving 8 bases unmatched. From germline, CDR1 is SGHDN and CDR2 FVKESK. The CDR3: CASSQELYRGLEKLFF. CDR3 coding DNA: TGTGCCAGCAGCCAAGAATTGTATAGGGGGCTTGAAAAACTGTTTTTT.

This clone was detected a few times. The V and J genes are TRBV2 and TRBJ2-3, with D unclear. In germline, CDR1 is SNHLY, CDR2 FYNNEI. The CDR3 runs 12 residues. Trimming removed 6 bases at V and 4 bases at J, with 8 bases between. Here the CDR3 DNA reads TGTGCCAGCAGCCCGCTAGCAGATACGCAGTATTTT. Protein product: CASSPLADTQYF.

The chain couples TRBV4-1 to TRBJ1-4, with a weak D call TRBD1 (5 bases). The ends were cut back, 2 bases at V and 8 bases at J, with 15 bases in the middle. This CDR3 region has 15 residues. The germline CDR1 and CDR2 sequences are MGHRA and YSYEKL. CDR3 in DNA: TGCGCCAGCAGCCAAAATGGGGCAGGGAAGGAAAAACTGTTTTTT. This encodes CASSQNGAGKEKLFF.

The V gene is TRBV27, the J gene TRBJ2-2, with TRBD1 matching over 8 bases. This CDR3 comprises 16 residues. Germline CDR1 MNHEY, CDR2 SMNVEV (reference sequence). The V gene end was trimmed by 4 bases and the J gene end by 4 bases; junction bases not matched to a gene: 8. The CDR3 DNA follows: TGTGCCAGCAGTTCCCACAGGGGGGAGCGCACCGGGGAGCTGTTTTTT. Amino acid sequence: CASSSHRGERTGELFF.

This chain uses TRBV27 with TRBJ2-1; D is perhaps TRBD1 or TRBD2 (5 bases each). The CDR3 is made up of 16 amino acids. The germline CDR1 and CDR2 sequences are MNHEY and SMNVEV (reference sequence). V was pared by 3 bases and J by 4 bases, with 16 bases between. The CDR3 DNA reads TGTGCCAGCAGTTTCGGGTTGAGGGGATGGTACAATGAGCAGTTCTTC. Translated: CASSFGLRGWYNEQFF.

V usage is TRBV28 and J usage is TRBJ2-5; 7 nucleotides agree with TRBD1. The CDR3 loop spans 15 amino acids. Germline V gene lookup returns CDR1 MDHEN and CDR2 SYDVKM. The J segment lost 2 bases and the V segment lost 6 bases, leaving 9 bases of the junction unmatched. The CDR3 here is CASSRPGQQQETQYF. CDR3 nucleotide sequence: TGTGCCAGCAGCCGACCGGGACAGCAACAAGAGACCCAGTACTTC.

In its sample, this clone was seen a few times. The V gene is TRBV5-4, the J gene TRBJ2-1; D uncertain. CDR1 SGHNT and CDR2 YYREEE come from the germline V gene (reference sequence). Trimming took 0 bases from V and 5 from J, leaving 12 bases between them. The CDR3 totals 15 residues. Here the CDR3 reads CASSLVGPRNNEQFF. The CDR3 nucleotides read TGTGCCAGCAGCTTGGTGGGTCCCAGAAACAATGAGCAGTTCTTC.

This rearrangement joins TRBV11-1 to TRBJ2-7; 7 positions agree with TRBD1. The CDR3 is 14 residues long. Germline V gene lookup returns CDR1 SGHAT and CDR2 FQDESV (reference sequence). J gave up 5 bases and V 5 bases, and 9 bases lay outside the gene matches. The DNA of the CDR3 is TGTGCCAGCAGCCCACAGGGGTGGAAAAACGAGCAGTACTTC. This codes for CASSPQGWKNEQYF.

In its sample, this clone was seen a few times. The chain is built from TRBV11-3 and TRBJ2-5; 10 bases are shared with TRBD2. The CDR3 has 15 amino acids. V trimming: 3 bases; J trimming: 4 bases; junction bases outside the gene matches: 5. Germline CDR1 reads SGHNT; CDR2 reads YENEEA. The CDR3 DNA reads TGTGCCAGCAGCTTCCCACTAGCGGGGAGAGAGACCCAGTACTTC. It is translated as CASSFPLAGRETQYF.

This clone has only one observation. The chain couples TRBV4-1 to TRBJ1-1, with D unresolved. Germline V gene sequence: CDR1 MGHRA, CDR2 YSYEKL. This CDR3 region has 14 residues. V lost 1 base and J 2 bases, leaving 8 bases between the germline ends. CDR3 in DNA: TGCGCCAGCAGCCAAGTGCTGGTTAACACTGAAGCTTTCTTT. It translates to CASSQVLVNTEAFF.

The V and J genes are TRBV25-1 and TRBJ2-5; D is possibly TRBD1 or TRBD2 (5 bases each). The germline V and J ends were trimmed by 3 bases and 4 bases, with 12 bases remaining between them. Germline V gene data show CDR1 as MGHDK and CDR2 as SYGVNS. The CDR3 contains 14 residues. CDR3 protein: CASSEPGHRETQYF. The CDR3 DNA reads as TGTGCCAGCAGTGAGCCGGGGCATCGAGAGACCCAGTACTTC.

There are a few counts of this clone. J is TRBJ2-6 and V is TRBV6-6, with a possible D match to TRBD1 (5 bases). V lost 6 bases to trimming and J lost 2 bases, with 8 bases between them. Germline V CDR1 and CDR2: MNHNY, SVGAGI (reference sequence). This CDR3 is 14 amino acids long. CDR3 region: CASSQGAGANVLTF. DNA for the CDR3: TGTGCCAGCAGCCAGGGTGCTGGGGCCAACGTCCTGACTTTC.

This clone came up a few times. The V gene is TRBV2, the J gene TRBJ2-1, with TRBD1 matching 8 bases. Germline V gives CDR1 SNHLY, CDR2 FYNNEI. The CDR3 extends over 12 amino acids. With 10 bases clipped from V and 6 bases from J, the junction kept 5 bases outside the gene matches. The chain's CDR3 is CATRQGLNEQFF. The DNA for the CDR3 is TGTGCCACCCGACAGGGGCTCAATGAGCAGTTCTTC. The full variable domain, its missing parts supplied by reference TRBV2 and TRBJ2-1, is EPEVTQTPSHQVTQMGQEVILRCVPISNHLYFYWYRQILGQKVEFLVSFYNNEISEKSEIFDDQFSVERPDGSNFTLKIRSTKLEDSAMYFCATRQGLNEQFFGPGTRLTVL.